These T cell receptor beta chains were read from a single sample in a study of blood T cell repertoires in COVID-19. This table comes from immunoSEQ multiplex PCR, and its TCRdb copy is limited to in-frame clones, with some not included. The profile shows 70,000 to 95,000 clones, 85% of them singletons. What was sequenced was peripheral blood. The receptors stem from a woman in her 70s with active or convalescent COVID-19. CDR3s include the opening cysteine and the closing phenylalanine or tryptophan. Fields, in order: D gene, clone size, J gene, V gene, CDR3 length, CDR3 protein, CDR3 DNA. D genes are given only for firm matches. The size of a clone is reported for some rows only, either as once, few or many, or as a class for expanded clones.

TRBD2 | NA | TRBJ2-5 | TRBV5-1 | 17 | CASSPGLAGSLVETQYF | TGCGCCAGCAGCCCGGGACTAGCGGGGAGTCTGGTAGAGACCCAGTACTTC
TRBD2 | NA | TRBJ2-3 | TRBV7-9 | 18 | CASSSVTRRAGVTDTQYF | TGTGCCAGCAGCTCCGTCACCCGTAGGGCGGGGGTCACAGATACGCAGTATTTT
NA | NA | TRBJ1-4 | TRBV5-5 | 17 | CASSVGQSQLLNEKLFF | TGTGCCAGCAGCGTCGGACAGAGCCAACTTCTTAATGAAAAACTGTTTTTT
NA | NA | TRBJ1-2 | TRBV7-2 | 14 | CASRREGVDYGYTF | TGTGCCAGCAGACGAGAGGGGGTGGACTATGGCTACACCTTC
TRBD1 | few | TRBJ1-2 | TRBV3-1/TRBV3-2 | 14 | CASSQGRRGNGYTF | TGTGCCAGCAGCCAAGGTCGCAGGGGGAATGGCTACACCTTC
NA | NA | TRBJ2-1 | TRBV2 | 14 | CASSAMTSYNEQFF | TGTGCCAGCAGTGCAATGACAAGCTACAATGAGCAGTTCTTC
TRBD1 | NA | TRBJ1-2 | TRBV10-3 | 13 | CAISEQGARGYTF | TGTGCCATCAGTGAGCAGGGGGCGCGGGGCTACACCTTC
NA | NA | TRBJ2-2 | TRBV9 | 14 | CASSVRTEGGELFF | TGTGCCAGCAGCGTCCGGACAGAGGGCGGGGAGCTGTTTTTT
TRBD1 | NA | TRBJ1-4 | TRBV5-1 | 12 | CASQGTDEKLFF | TGCGCCAGCCAGGGGACAGACGAAAAACTGTTTTTT
NA | once | TRBJ2-2 | TRBV6-2/TRBV6-3 | 14 | CASSAASRGGELFF | TGTGCCAGCAGCGCCGCTTCTAGGGGCGGGGAGCTGTTTTTT
NA | NA | TRBJ2-7 | TRBV6-5 | 15 | CASRYSRDSYYEQYF | TGTGCCAGCCGTTACAGTCGCGACAGCTACTACGAGCAGTACTTC
TRBD1 | NA | TRBJ1-1 | TRBV18 | 14 | CASSPFRGSTEAFF | TGTGCCAGCTCACCGTTCAGGGGGAGCACTGAAGCTTTCTTT
NA | NA | TRBJ2-3 | TRBV28 | 15 | CASSLTGGYTDTQYF | TGTGCCAGCAGTTTAACTGGCGGTTACACAGATACGCAGTATTTT
TRBD1 | NA | TRBJ2-7 | TRBV6-6 | 15 | CASKPGTGGSYEQYF | TGTGCCAGCAAGCCCGGGACAGGCGGCAGCTACGAGCAGTACTTC
NA | NA | TRBJ1-2 | TRBV25-1 | 13 | CASSELEGRGYTF | TGTGCCAGCAGTGAATTAGAAGGGAGAGGCTACACCTTC
TRBD1 | NA | TRBJ2-7 | TRBV5-1 | 14 | CASSLQGARDEQYF | TGCGCCAGCAGCTTACAGGGGGCGCGTGACGAGCAGTACTTC
TRBD1 | once | TRBJ1-1 | TRBV18 | 15 | CASSATGEVNTEAFF | TGTGCCAGCTCAGCCACAGGGGAGGTGAACACTGAAGCTTTCTTT